The 7 T cell receptor beta chains presented below share a single source sample, sequenced in a study of blood T cell repertoires in COVID-19. The table came from immunoSEQ multiplex PCR; TCRdb's copy has only in-frame clones and leaves some out. The table lists roughly 150,000 clones, around nine tenths of them singletons. The sequencing sample was made of peripheral blood. The receptors were gathered from a human donor in a cohort sampled during active COVID-19.

CDR3 sequence: CASSLTGGTEAFF. The DNA of the CDR3 is TGTGCCAGCAGTTTGACAGGGGGCACTGAAGCTTTCTTT. The chain links TRBV27 to TRBJ1-1, with 9 bases lining up with TRBD1. Trimming at V came to 3 bases and at J to 4 bases, leaving 0 bases not matched to a gene. The germline V gene encodes CDR1 MNHEY and CDR2 SMNVEV (reference sequence). This CDR3 comprises 13 residues.

A note on this clone: Other DNA variants within this sample encode the same CDR3. The chain is built from TRBV7-9 and TRBJ1-2, with unresolved D. V lost 5 bases and J lost 1, with 8 bases in between. The CDR3 is 13 amino acids. CDR1 and CDR2 from the germline V gene are SEHNR and FQNEAQ (reference sequence). The CDR3 DNA follows: TGTGCCAGCAGCCAAGAGGTTAACTATGGCTACACCTTC. Its translation is CASSQEVNYGYTF. Complete variable domain (other parts from reference TRBV7-9 and TRBJ1-2): DTGVSQNPRHKITKRGQNVTFRCDPISEHNRLYWYRQTLGQGPEFLTYFQNEAQLEKSRLLSDRFSAERPKGSFSTLEIQRTEQGDSAMYLCASSQEVNYGYTFGSGTRLTVV.

The V gene is TRBV6-6, the J gene TRBJ1-6, with TRBD1 identical over 7 bases. V lost 6 bases and J lost 10; bases outside the gene matches: 9. This CDR3 spans 14 amino acids. Germline CDR1 and CDR2: MNHNY and SVGAGI (reference sequence). This chain's CDR3 is CASRTRDSQSPLHF. CDR3 sequence (DNA): TGTGCCAGCAGAACTCGGGACAGCCAGTCACCCCTCCACTTT.

This sequence joins TRBV11-3 and TRBJ2-1; TRBD2 matches 7 bases. Germline CDR1 is SGHNT and CDR2 is YENEEA. Trimming removed 2 bases from V and 5 bases from J; junction bases left unmatched: 6. This CDR3 is 15 amino acids long. The CDR3 nucleotides are TGTGCCAGCAGCTTATATCGGCTAGCGGACAATGAGCAGTTCTTC. Protein: CASSLYRLADNEQFF.

This CDR3 is CATSRGHGMGTEAFF. The CDR3, as DNA: TGTGCCACCAGCAGGGGACACGGGATGGGCACTGAAGCTTTCTTT. The chain combines TRBV15 with TRBJ1-1, with D perhaps matching TRBD1 (6 bases). V shed 3 bases and J shed 4 bases, with 15 bases lying between them. Germline-derived CDR1 and CDR2 are LNHNV and YYDKDF (reference sequence). The CDR3 runs to 15 residues.

The rearrangement uses TRBV12-3 or TRBV12-4 and TRBJ1-2, with D hard to call. V was trimmed by 3 bases and J by 4 bases, leaving 3 bases between them. This CDR3 contains 11 residues. CDR3: CASSFSYGYTF. The CDR3 DNA sequence: TGTGCCAGCAGTTTTAGCTATGGCTACACCTTC.

This clone appeared a single time. The genes are TRBV5-6 and TRBJ1-2, with 8 bases identical to TRBD1. The length of the CDR3 is 13 residues. V gave up 0 bases and J gave up 8 bases; unmatched junction bases: 3. Germline V lookup: CDR1 SGHDT, CDR2 YYEEEE. CDR3 coding DNA: TGTGCCAGCAGCTTGGGGACAGGGCGGGGCTACACCTTC. This sequence encodes CASSLGTGRGYTF.